These 11 T cell receptor beta chains originate from one sample sequenced in a study of cytomegalovirus exposure and HLA in healthy donors. The PCR employed 60 Vbeta primers together with 13 Jbeta primers. Profiling relied on immunoSEQ multiplex PCR, and the TCRdb table lists in-frame clones only, not all of them. In the table there are roughly 190,000 clones, about 81% of which are singletons. Sequencing input: PBMCs. Source of these receptors: a man in his thirties or forties in good health and CMV-seropositive.

J is TRBJ1-1 and V is TRBV7-9; D ambiguous. The CDR3 has 16 amino acids. V lost 5 bases and J 2 bases, leaving 18 bases between the germline ends. Germline V gene lookup returns CDR1 SEHNR and CDR2 FQNEAQ (reference sequence). The CDR3 protein is CASSPRRQILNTEAFF. CDR3 DNA sequence: TGTGCCAGCAGCCCACGACGACAAATTTTAAACACTGAAGCTTTCTTT.

The CDR3 here is CASSPREGRTPLHF. DNA for the CDR3: TGTGCCAGCTCACCTAGGGAGGGTAGGACACCCCTCCACTTT. The chain uses TRBV18 and TRBJ1-6; D gene uncertain. CDR1 is KGHSH and CDR2 is LQKENI in the germline V gene. The CDR3 sequence is 14 residues long. Trimming took off 3 bases at V and 11 bases at J, with 14 bases between the two ends.

The chain recombines TRBV5-1 with TRBJ2-5, with TRBD2 matching 16 bases. CDR1 and CDR2 (germline): SGHRS, YFSETQ. V lost 8 bases to trimming and J lost 4 bases; unmatched junction nucleotides: 2. CDR3 length: 14 amino acids. CDR3 sequence: CASGTSGRAETQYF. The DNA of the CDR3 is TGCGCCAGTGGGACTAGCGGGAGGGCAGAGACCCAGTACTTC. Based on the CDR3 plus reference TRBV5-1 and TRBJ2-5, the full variable domain is KAGVTQTPRYLIKTRGQQVTLSCSPISGHRSVSWYQQTPGQGLQFLFEYFSETQRNKGNFPGRFSGRQFSNSRSEMNVSTLELGDSALYLCASGTSGRAETQYFGPGTRLLVL.

There are a few counts of this clone. The chain combines TRBV5-1 with TRBJ2-6; 10 positions match TRBD1. Germline V gene lookup returns CDR1 SGHRS and CDR2 YFSETQ. The V segment lost 4 bases and the J segment 1 base; nucleotides outside the gene matches: 20. The CDR3 is made up of 22 amino acids. The CDR3 bases are TGCGCCAGCAGCCACTGGACAGGGGGGCCTTTGAGGATTCAGTCTGGGGCCAACGTCCTGACTTTC. As protein: CASSHWTGGPLRIQSGANVLTF.

V and J are TRBV7-9 and TRBJ2-3; no clear D. The CDR3 has 15 amino acids. V lost 8 bases to trimming and J lost 3 bases, with 18 bases between them. Germline lookup yields CDR1 SEHNR and CDR2 FQNEAQ (reference sequence). DNA of the CDR3: TGTGCCAGCGGATCCGAAGGCTGGGCTACAGATACGCAGTATTTT. Its protein is CASGSEGWATDTQYF.

The chain recombines TRBV9 with TRBJ2-3; D possibly corresponds to TRBD2 (7 bases). Between the trimmed V and J ends, which lost 6 bases and 5 bases, there was a span of 16 bases. The CDR3 runs 14 residues. The germline CDR1 and CDR2 sequences are SGDLS and YYNGEE. In DNA form, the CDR3 reads TGTGCCAGCACGGTCGGGGGGCAGGTAGATACGCAGTATTTT. This gives the protein CASTVGGQVDTQYF.

This rearrangement joins TRBV9 to TRBJ2-1, with 11 bases lining up with TRBD2. The CDR3 has 16 amino acids. Germline trimming cut 3 bases from V and 5 bases from J; bases unmatched to any gene: 7. Germline V CDR1 and CDR2: SGDLS, YYNGEE. The DNA for the CDR3 is TGTGCCAGCAGCGCTCCGGGACTAGCGGTTAACAATGAGCAGTTCTTC. Translated, it gives CASSAPGLAVNNEQFF. Full variable domain (rest looked up from reference TRBV9 and TRBJ2-1): DSGVTQTPKHLITATGQRVTLRCSPRSGDLSVYWYQQSLDQGLQFLIQYYNGEERAKGNILERFSAQQFPDLHSELNLSSLELGDSALYFCASSAPGLAVNNEQFFGPGTRLTVL.

The J gene is TRBJ1-4, the V gene TRBV4-1; D might be TRBD1 (5 bases). Trimming took 1 base from V and 5 from J, leaving 8 bases between them. Germline CDR1 is MGHRA and CDR2 is YSYEKL. The length of the CDR3 is 14 residues. CDR3 bases: TGCGCCAGCAGCCAAGTACAGGCCAATGAAAAACTGTTTTTT. It codes for CASSQVQANEKLFF.

Only one count was recorded for this clone. The rearrangement joins TRBV19 to TRBJ1-5; D may be TRBD1 (5 bases). The CDR3 totals 13 residues. CDR1 LNHDA and CDR2 SQIVND come from the germline V gene (reference sequence). V lost 8 bases to trimming and J lost 2 bases, with 10 bases between them. The CDR3 is CASWGVGNQPQHF. CDR3 sequence (DNA): TGTGCCAGTTGGGGGGTCGGCAATCAGCCCCAGCATTTT.

V usage is TRBV6-5 and J usage is TRBJ2-1; TRBD2 agrees at 10 bases. After removal of 7 bases from V and 8 bases from J, the junction contained 11 bases not matched to a gene. CDR3 size: 15 residues. The V gene's germline CDR1 is MNHEY and CDR2 SVGAGI. CDR3 residues: CASKKRGGRFYEQFF. The CDR3 DNA reads TGTGCCAGCAAGAAGCGGGGGGGCCGGTTCTATGAGCAGTTCTTC.

This chain connects TRBV6-5 to TRBJ1-2; TRBD1 is a possible D gene (6 bases). This CDR3 region has 13 residues. CDR1 and CDR2 from the germline V gene are MNHEY and SVGAGI. Trimming removed 5 bases from V and 3 bases from J, with 10 bases in between. CDR3 nucleotides: TGTGCCAGCAGTGCGGCAGGGGACTATGGCTACACCTTC. Translated, it gives CASSAAGDYGYTF.